The sequence of this TCR beta chain was determined in a study of cytomegalovirus exposure and HLA in healthy donors. Overall study: Around 180 million T cells yielded approximately 100 million unique TCR beta sequences, as an earlier analysis found. Within the Caucasian-associated ancestry cluster were roughly 81% of the roughly 400 genotyped donors.

The CDR3 runs to 16 residues. Trimming pared 4 bases from V and 8 bases from J, leaving 20 bases between. Germline V gene lookup returns CDR1 LGHNA and CDR2 YSLEER. With 60 Vbeta and 13 Jbeta primers, the PCR was carried out. Assay used: immunoSEQ multiplex PCR; TCRdb lists only in-frame clones, some missing. The table shows 150,000 to 180,000 clones, with approximately 74% occurring only once. Findings and limits, study-wide: Several top significant clusters appeared, in a later analysis, to be linked to common viral pathogens. In a later analysis, at a false discovery rate of 0.05, 15,000 to 20,000 TCR beta sequences were associated with HLA alleles.

As regards this clone: Its antigen is currently unknown.

V is TRBV4-3 and J is TRBJ1-4; a weak D match, TRBD1 (6 bases). The sequence derives from a man younger than 30 in good health and CMV-seronegative. The specimen sequenced was PBMCs. CDR3 residues: CASSPSHPQGGEKLFF. CDR3 nucleotides: TGCGCCAGCAGCCCGTCCCACCCACAGGGTGGAGAAAAACTGTTTTTT.